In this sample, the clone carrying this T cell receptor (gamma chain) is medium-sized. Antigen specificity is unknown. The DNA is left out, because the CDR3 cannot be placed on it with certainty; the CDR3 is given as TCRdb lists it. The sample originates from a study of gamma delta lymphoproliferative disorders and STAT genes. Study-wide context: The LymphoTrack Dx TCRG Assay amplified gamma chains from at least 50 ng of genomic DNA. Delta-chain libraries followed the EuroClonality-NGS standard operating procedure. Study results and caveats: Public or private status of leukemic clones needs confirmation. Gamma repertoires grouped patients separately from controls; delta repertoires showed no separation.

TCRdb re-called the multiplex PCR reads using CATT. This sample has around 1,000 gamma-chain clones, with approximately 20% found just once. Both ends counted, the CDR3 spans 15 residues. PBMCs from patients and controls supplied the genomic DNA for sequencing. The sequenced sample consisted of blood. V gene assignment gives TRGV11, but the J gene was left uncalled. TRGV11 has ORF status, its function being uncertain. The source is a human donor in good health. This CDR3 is CTTVPAGLGTRQKLF.